Sequencing of this T cell receptor (beta chain) was carried out in a study of identical twins. Study-wide results and caveats: Among beta out-of-frame sequences, excess sharing between twins appeared weaker.

Carrying unique molecular identifiers, the cDNA also gained a universal primer site through template switching. TCRdb re-called the 5' RACE reads with MiXCR, one entry per CDR3 protein. The data hold about 530,000 distinct CDR3 sequences, with around 24% observed a single time. On this clonotype: Its antigen is not identified.

The V gene lost 6 bases and the J gene lost 4 bases, with 12 bases spanning the gap. This CDR3 comprises 13 residues. The V gene's germline CDR1 is MNHNS and CDR2 SASEGT. The same data also contributed to another study, on yellow fever vaccine responses in identical twins.

Material: CD4+ T cells sorted from blood. The clonotype originates from a woman between 18 and 29 years old in good health. This rearrangement joins TRBV6-1 to TRBJ2-5; tentatively, D is TRBD1 (6 bases). The CDR3 spells CASSPTGSETQYF. The CDR3 coding sequence is TGTGCCAGCAGCCCTACAGGGTCAGAGACCCAGTACTTC.